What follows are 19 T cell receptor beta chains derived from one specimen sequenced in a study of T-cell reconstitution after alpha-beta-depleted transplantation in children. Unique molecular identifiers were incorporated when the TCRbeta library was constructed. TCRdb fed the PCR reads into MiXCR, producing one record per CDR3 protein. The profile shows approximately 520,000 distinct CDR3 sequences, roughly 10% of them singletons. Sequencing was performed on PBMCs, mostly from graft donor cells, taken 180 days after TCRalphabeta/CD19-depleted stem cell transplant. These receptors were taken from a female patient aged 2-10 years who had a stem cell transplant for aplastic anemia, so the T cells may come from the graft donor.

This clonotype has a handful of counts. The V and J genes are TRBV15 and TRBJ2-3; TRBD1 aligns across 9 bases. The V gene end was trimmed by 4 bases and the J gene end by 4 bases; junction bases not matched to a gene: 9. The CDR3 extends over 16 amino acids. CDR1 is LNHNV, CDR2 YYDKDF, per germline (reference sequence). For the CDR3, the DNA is TGTGCCACCAGCAAACTGCCGGGACAGGGACCAGATACGCAGTATTTT. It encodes CATSKLPGQGPDTQYF.

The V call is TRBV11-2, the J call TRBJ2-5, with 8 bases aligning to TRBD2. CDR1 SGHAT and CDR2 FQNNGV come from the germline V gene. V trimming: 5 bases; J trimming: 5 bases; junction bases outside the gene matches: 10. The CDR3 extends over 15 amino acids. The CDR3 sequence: CASSPWPSGRETQYF. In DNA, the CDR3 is TGTGCCAGCAGCCCCTGGCCTAGCGGGCGGGAGACCCAGTACTTC.

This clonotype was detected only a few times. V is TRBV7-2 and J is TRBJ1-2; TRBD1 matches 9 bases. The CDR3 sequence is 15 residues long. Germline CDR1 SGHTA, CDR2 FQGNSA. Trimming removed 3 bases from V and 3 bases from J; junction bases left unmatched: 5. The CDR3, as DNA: TGTGCCAGCAGCTTCGGTCGACAGGGGGACTATGGCTACACCTTC. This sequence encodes CASSFGRQGDYGYTF.

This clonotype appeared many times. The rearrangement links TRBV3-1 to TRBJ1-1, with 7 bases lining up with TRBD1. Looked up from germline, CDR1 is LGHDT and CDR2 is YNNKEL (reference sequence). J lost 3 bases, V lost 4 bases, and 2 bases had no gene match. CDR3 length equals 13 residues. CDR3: CASSPDRDTEAFF. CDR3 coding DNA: TGTGCCAGCAGCCCCGACAGGGACACTGAAGCTTTCTTT.

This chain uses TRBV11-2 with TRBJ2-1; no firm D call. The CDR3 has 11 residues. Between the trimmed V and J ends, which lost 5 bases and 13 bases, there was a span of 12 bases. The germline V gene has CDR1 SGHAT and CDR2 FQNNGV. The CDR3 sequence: CASSQTGEQFF. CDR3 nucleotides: TGTGCCAGCAGCCAGACCGGAGAACAGTTCTTC.

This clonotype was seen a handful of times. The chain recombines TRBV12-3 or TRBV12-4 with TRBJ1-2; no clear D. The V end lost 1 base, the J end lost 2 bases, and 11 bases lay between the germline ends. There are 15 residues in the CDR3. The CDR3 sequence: CASSLVVSGNYGYTF. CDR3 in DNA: TGTGCCAGCAGTTTAGTTGTGTCGGGGAACTATGGCTACACCTTC.

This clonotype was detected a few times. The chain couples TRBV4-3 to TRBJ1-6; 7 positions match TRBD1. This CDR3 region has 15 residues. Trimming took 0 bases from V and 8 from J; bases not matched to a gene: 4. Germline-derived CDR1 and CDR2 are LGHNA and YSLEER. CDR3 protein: CASSQDQGVDSPLHF. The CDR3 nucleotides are TGCGCCAGCAGCCAAGATCAGGGGGTCGATTCACCCCTCCACTTT.

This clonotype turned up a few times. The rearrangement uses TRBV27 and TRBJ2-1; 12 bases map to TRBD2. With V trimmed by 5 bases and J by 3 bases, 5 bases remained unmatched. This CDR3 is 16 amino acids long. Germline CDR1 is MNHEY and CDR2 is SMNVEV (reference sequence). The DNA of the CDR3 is TGTGCCAGCAGTCTCTCGACTAGCGGGAGCTACAATGAGCAGTTCTTC. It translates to CASSLSTSGSYNEQFF.

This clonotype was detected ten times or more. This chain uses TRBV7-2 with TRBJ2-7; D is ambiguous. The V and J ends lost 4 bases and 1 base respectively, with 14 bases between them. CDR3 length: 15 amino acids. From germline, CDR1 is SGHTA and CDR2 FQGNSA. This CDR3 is CASSYSGVGSYEQYF. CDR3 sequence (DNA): TGTGCCAGCAGCTATTCAGGCGTCGGGTCCTACGAGCAGTACTTC.

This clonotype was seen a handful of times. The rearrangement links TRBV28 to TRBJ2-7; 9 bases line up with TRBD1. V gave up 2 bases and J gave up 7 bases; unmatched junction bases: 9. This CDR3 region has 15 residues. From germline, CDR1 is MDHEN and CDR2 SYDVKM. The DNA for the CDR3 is TGTGCCAGCAGTTTAACAACAGGGGGCTCGTGGGAGCAGTACTTC. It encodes CASSLTTGGSWEQYF.

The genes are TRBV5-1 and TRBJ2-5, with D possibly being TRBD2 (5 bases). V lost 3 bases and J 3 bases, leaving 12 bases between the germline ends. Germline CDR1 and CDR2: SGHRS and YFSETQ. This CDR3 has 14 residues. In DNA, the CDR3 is TGCGCCAGCAGCTCTCAGACTACGAAAGAGACCCAGTACTTC. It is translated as CASSSQTTKETQYF.

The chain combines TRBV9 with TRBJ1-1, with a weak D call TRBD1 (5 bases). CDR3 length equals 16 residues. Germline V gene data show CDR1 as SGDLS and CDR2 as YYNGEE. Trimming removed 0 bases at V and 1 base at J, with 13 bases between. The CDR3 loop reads CASSVDFQGPNTEAFF. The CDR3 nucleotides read TGTGCCAGCAGCGTAGATTTCCAGGGCCCGAACACTGAAGCTTTCTTT.

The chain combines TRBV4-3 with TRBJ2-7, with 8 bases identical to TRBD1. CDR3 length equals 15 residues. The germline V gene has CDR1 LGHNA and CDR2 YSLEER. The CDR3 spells CSSSQLRDRPYEQYV. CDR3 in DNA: TGCTCCAGCAGCCAACTACGGGACAGGCCCTACGAGCAGTACGTC.

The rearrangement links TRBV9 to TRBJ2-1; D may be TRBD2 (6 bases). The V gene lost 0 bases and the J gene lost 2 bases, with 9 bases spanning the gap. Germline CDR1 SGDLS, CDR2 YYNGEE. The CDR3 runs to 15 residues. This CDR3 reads CASSVGSGAYNEQFF. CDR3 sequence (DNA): TGTGCCAGCAGCGTAGGTTCGGGGGCCTACAATGAGCAGTTCTTC.

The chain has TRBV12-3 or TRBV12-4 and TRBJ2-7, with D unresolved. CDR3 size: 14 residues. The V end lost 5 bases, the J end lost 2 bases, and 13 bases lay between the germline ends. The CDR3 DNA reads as TGTGCCAGCAGTACCGAGACACTACCCTACGAGCAGTACTTC. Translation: CASSTETLPYEQYF.

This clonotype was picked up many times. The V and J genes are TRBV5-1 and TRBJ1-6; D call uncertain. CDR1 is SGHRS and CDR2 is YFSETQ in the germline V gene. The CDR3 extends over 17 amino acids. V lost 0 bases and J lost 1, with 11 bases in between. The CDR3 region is CASSLVTSGSYNSPLHF. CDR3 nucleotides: TGCGCCAGCAGCTTGGTTACATCGGGATCCTATAATTCACCCCTCCACTTT.

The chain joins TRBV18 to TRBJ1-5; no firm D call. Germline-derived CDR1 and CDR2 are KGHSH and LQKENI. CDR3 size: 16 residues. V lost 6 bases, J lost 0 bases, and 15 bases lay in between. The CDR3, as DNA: TGTGCCAGCTCTCCGGACGGACCATATAGCAATCAGCCCCAGCATTTT. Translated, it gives CASSPDGPYSNQPQHF.

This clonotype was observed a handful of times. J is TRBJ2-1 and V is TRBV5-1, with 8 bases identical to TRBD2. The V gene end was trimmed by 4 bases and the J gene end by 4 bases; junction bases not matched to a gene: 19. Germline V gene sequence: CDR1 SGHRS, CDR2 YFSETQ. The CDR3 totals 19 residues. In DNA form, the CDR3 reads TGCGCCAGCAGCCGTTCTCCGGTAACGGGAGGGCCGGGATACAATGAGCAGTTCTTC. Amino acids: CASSRSPVTGGPGYNEQFF.

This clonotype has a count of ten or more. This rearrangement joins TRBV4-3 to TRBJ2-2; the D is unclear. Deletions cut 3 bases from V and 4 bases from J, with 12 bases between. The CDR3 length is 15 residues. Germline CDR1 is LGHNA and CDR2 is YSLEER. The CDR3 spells CASSHFGPSTGELFF. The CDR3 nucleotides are TGCGCCAGCAGCCATTTTGGACCTAGCACCGGGGAGCTGTTTTTT.